Listed below are T cell receptor beta chains from one sample, sequenced in a study of T cell responses to AZD1222 COVID-19 vaccine. Profiling relied on immunoSEQ multiplex PCR, and the TCRdb table lists in-frame clones only, not all of them. The sample lists 150,000 or so clones, just over 85% seen once, with more than 20% in the top ten. This sample comprised peripheral blood, obtained on day 0 of AZD1222 vaccination. These receptors were collected from an adult in good health. The CDR3 runs from the conserved cysteine through the conserved F or W. D genes are given only for firm matches. The size field is filled for only some rows; it gives once, few, many or a size class.

abundance: NA
d_gene: NA
v_gene: TRBV6-2/TRBV6-3
j_gene: TRBJ1-2
len: 14
CDR3nt: TGTGCCAGCAGTTACTGGGACCCGCTCGCAGGCTACACCTTC
CDR3aa: CASSYWDPLAGYTF

abundance: NA
d_gene: NA
v_gene: TRBV6-6
j_gene: TRBJ1-1
len: 11
CDR3nt: TGTGCCAGCAGTGCGGACGGGGAAGCTTTCTTT
CDR3aa: CASSADGEAFF

abundance: NA
d_gene: NA
v_gene: TRBV7-8
j_gene: TRBJ1-2
len: 16
CDR3nt: TGTGCCAGCAGCTTAGCAGGGGACCCTTTTAACTATGGCTACACCTTC
CDR3aa: CASSLAGDPFNYGYTF

abundance: NA
d_gene: NA
v_gene: TRBV7-6
j_gene: TRBJ1-5
len: 14
CDR3nt: TGTGCCAGCAGCTTAGACGACAACAATCAGCCCCAGCATTTT
CDR3aa: CASSLDDNNQPQHF

abundance: NA
d_gene: NA
v_gene: TRBV3-1/TRBV3-2
j_gene: TRBJ2-4
len: 15
CDR3nt: TGTGCCAGCAGCCAGGGAAGGGCGGCCAAAAACATTCAGTACTTC
CDR3aa: CASSQGRAAKNIQYF

abundance: NA
d_gene: TRBD2
v_gene: TRBV2
j_gene: TRBJ2-1
len: 15
CDR3nt: TGTGCCAGCAGACGGACTAGCGGGGGGGCCGGTGAGCAGTTCTTC
CDR3aa: CASRRTSGGAGEQFF

abundance: NA
d_gene: TRBD2
v_gene: TRBV4-2
j_gene: TRBJ2-3
len: 17
CDR3nt: TGTGCCAGCAGCCAAGAGGAGACTAGCGGGGGCGGGAATACGCAGTATTTT
CDR3aa: CASSQEETSGGGNTQYF

abundance: NA
d_gene: NA
v_gene: TRBV6-2/TRBV6-3
j_gene: TRBJ1-5
len: 13
CDR3nt: TGTGCCAGCAGTTACACAAGCAATCAGCCCCAGCATTTT
CDR3aa: CASSYTSNQPQHF

abundance: few
d_gene: TRBD1
v_gene: TRBV18
j_gene: TRBJ1-2
len: 15
CDR3nt: TGTGCCAGCTCCCCGACGCTTGGACAGGGTGGCGGCTACACCTTC
CDR3aa: CASSPTLGQGGGYTF

abundance: once
d_gene: NA
v_gene: TRBV7-2
j_gene: TRBJ1-4
len: 16
CDR3nt: TGTGCCAGCAGCTCCTTAGCGACAGCAAAAAATGAAAAACTGTTTTTT
CDR3aa: CASSSLATAKNEKLFF

abundance: NA
d_gene: NA
v_gene: TRBV12-3/TRBV12-4
j_gene: TRBJ1-2
len: 8
CDR3nt: TGTGCCAGCAGACCTACTGACTTC
CDR3aa: CASRPTDF

abundance: NA
d_gene: NA
v_gene: TRBV5-1
j_gene: TRBJ1-4
len: 16
CDR3nt: TGCGCCAGCAGCTCCGGTACGACAGCAACTAATGAAAAACTGTTTTTT
CDR3aa: CASSSGTTATNEKLFF

abundance: NA
d_gene: NA
v_gene: TRBV4-3
j_gene: TRBJ2-1
len: 17
CDR3nt: TGCGCCAGCAGCCAAACTCCCCAGGCCACCCCATACAATGAGCAGTTCTTC
CDR3aa: CASSQTPQATPYNEQFF

abundance: NA
d_gene: TRBD1
v_gene: TRBV6-2/TRBV6-3
j_gene: TRBJ2-1
len: 15
CDR3nt: TGTGCCAGCAGTTCACAGGGGGCCTCCTACAATGAGCAGTTCTTC
CDR3aa: CASSSQGASYNEQFF

abundance: NA
d_gene: NA
v_gene: TRBV18
j_gene: TRBJ1-5
len: 15
CDR3nt: TGTGCCAGCTCACCCGACCGAGGGGGCAATCAGCCCCAGCATTTT
CDR3aa: CASSPDRGGNQPQHF

abundance: NA
d_gene: NA
v_gene: TRBV20-1
j_gene: TRBJ2-3
len: 15
CDR3nt: TGCAGTGCTAGTATGGAAACAGGGATCACAGATACGCAGTATTTT
CDR3aa: CSASMETGITDTQYF

abundance: NA
d_gene: NA
v_gene: TRBV28
j_gene: TRBJ1-2
len: 13
CDR3nt: TGTGCCAGCAGTTTCCCAGGGCTCTATGGCTACACCTTC
CDR3aa: CASSFPGLYGYTF

abundance: NA
d_gene: NA
v_gene: TRBV18
j_gene: TRBJ1-1
len: 15
CDR3nt: TGTGCCAGCTCACCTCGCAACGGCCTCAACACTGAAGCTTTCTTT
CDR3aa: CASSPRNGLNTEAFF

abundance: NA
d_gene: TRBD1
v_gene: TRBV19
j_gene: TRBJ2-5
len: 17
CDR3nt: TGTGCCAGTAGTATGCAGGGGCACAGGGGGAGACAAGAGACCCAGTACTTC
CDR3aa: CASSMQGHRGRQETQYF

abundance: NA
d_gene: NA
v_gene: TRBV5-6
j_gene: TRBJ1-4
len: 13
CDR3nt: TGTGCCAGCTCCGGCATACTACATGAAAAACTGTTTTTT
CDR3aa: CASSGILHEKLFF

abundance: NA
d_gene: TRBD2
v_gene: TRBV5-4
j_gene: TRBJ2-5
len: 16
CDR3nt: TGTGCCAGCAGCCCAGGCGGGGGGGAGGGCGTGGAGACCCAGTACTTC
CDR3aa: CASSPGGGEGVETQYF

abundance: NA
d_gene: NA
v_gene: TRBV9
j_gene: TRBJ2-7
len: 15
CDR3nt: TGTGCCAGCAGCGTAGGACAGTACTCATCCTACGAGCAGTACTTC
CDR3aa: CASSVGQYSSYEQYF

abundance: once
d_gene: NA
v_gene: TRBV19
j_gene: TRBJ1-1
len: 14
CDR3nt: TGTGCCAGTACCCAGCGGGACCTAAACACTGAAGCTTTCTTT
CDR3aa: CASTQRDLNTEAFF

abundance: NA
d_gene: TRBD2
v_gene: TRBV9
j_gene: TRBJ2-1
len: 14
CDR3nt: TGTGCCAGCAGCGTAGTGGTAGCGGGGAGTGAGCAGTTCTTC
CDR3aa: CASSVVVAGSEQFF

abundance: few
d_gene: NA
v_gene: TRBV28
j_gene: TRBJ2-5
len: 12
CDR3nt: TGTGCCAGCAGACAGGGTCGCGAGACCCAGTACTTC
CDR3aa: CASRQGRETQYF

abundance: NA
d_gene: NA
v_gene: TRBV5-1
j_gene: TRBJ2-3
len: 13
CDR3nt: TGCGCCAGCAGCTTAGGGAGCACAGATACGCAGTATTTT
CDR3aa: CASSLGSTDTQYF

abundance: NA
d_gene: TRBD1
v_gene: TRBV24-1
j_gene: TRBJ2-7
len: 16
CDR3nt: TGTGCCACCAGTGGAACCGGGACAGGGGGCCCCTACGAGCAGTACTTC
CDR3aa: CATSGTGTGGPYEQYF

abundance: NA
d_gene: NA
v_gene: TRBV10-1
j_gene: TRBJ1-5
len: 13
CDR3nt: TGCGCCAGCAGTGAGACAGCTAATCAGCCCCAGCATTTT
CDR3aa: CASSETANQPQHF

abundance: NA
d_gene: TRBD1
v_gene: TRBV4-3
j_gene: TRBJ2-7
len: 14
CDR3nt: TGCGCCAGCAGCCAGTACAGGGGCTCCTACGAGCAGTACTTC
CDR3aa: CASSQYRGSYEQYF

abundance: few
d_gene: NA
v_gene: TRBV9
j_gene: TRBJ2-7
len: 9
CDR3nt: TGTGCCAGCAGAGGGTATCTGTACTTC
CDR3aa: CASRGYLYF

abundance: NA
d_gene: NA
v_gene: TRBV6-5
j_gene: TRBJ2-1
len: 13
CDR3nt: TGTGCCAGCAGTTACTCGAGCTACAATGAGCAGTTCTTC
CDR3aa: CASSYSSYNEQFF

abundance: NA
d_gene: NA
v_gene: TRBV6-5
j_gene: TRBJ1-1
len: 13
CDR3nt: TGTGCCAGCAGTTACTCTTTGAACACTGAAGCTTTCTTT
CDR3aa: CASSYSLNTEAFF

abundance: few
d_gene: TRBD1
v_gene: TRBV7-2
j_gene: TRBJ2-1
len: 14
CDR3nt: TGTGCCAGCAGCTACGGGACAGGGTCCGGTGAGCAGTTCTTC
CDR3aa: CASSYGTGSGEQFF

abundance: NA
d_gene: NA
v_gene: TRBV5-8
j_gene: TRBJ2-7
len: 12
CDR3nt: TGTGCCAGCAGCTTGGGGTTTAACGAGCAGTACTTC
CDR3aa: CASSLGFNEQYF

abundance: NA
d_gene: TRBD1
v_gene: TRBV4-1
j_gene: TRBJ1-5
len: 16
CDR3nt: TGCGCCAGCAGCCAAGAGACAGGGGGCTTCAATCAGCCCCAGCATTTT
CDR3aa: CASSQETGGFNQPQHF

abundance: NA
d_gene: TRBD1
v_gene: TRBV28
j_gene: TRBJ1-1
len: 14
CDR3nt: TGTGCCAGCGGAGGGGGGACAGGGTACACTGAAGCTTTCTTT
CDR3aa: CASGGGTGYTEAFF

abundance: NA
d_gene: NA
v_gene: TRBV5-4
j_gene: TRBJ2-1
len: 12
CDR3nt: TGTGCCAGCAGTCGCGCTAGTGATGAGCAGTTCTTC
CDR3aa: CASSRASDEQFF

abundance: NA
d_gene: NA
v_gene: TRBV27
j_gene: TRBJ1-5
len: 12
CDR3nt: TGTGCCAGCAGTACCCAAAATCAGCCCCAGCATTTT
CDR3aa: CASSTQNQPQHF

abundance: NA
d_gene: TRBD1
v_gene: TRBV28
j_gene: TRBJ1-2
len: 15
CDR3nt: TGTGCCAGCAGTCCCAACTCGGACAGGAGCTATGGCTACACCTTC
CDR3aa: CASSPNSDRSYGYTF

abundance: NA
d_gene: NA
v_gene: TRBV2
j_gene: TRBJ2-7
len: 14
CDR3nt: TGTGCCAGCATAAATCCGCAGGGTTCCTACGAGCAGTACTTC
CDR3aa: CASINPQGSYEQYF

abundance: NA
d_gene: NA
v_gene: TRBV5-6
j_gene: TRBJ1-3
len: 15
CDR3nt: TGTGCCAGCAGCTCTGACATGTATTCTGGAAACACCATATATTTT
CDR3aa: CASSSDMYSGNTIYF

abundance: NA
d_gene: NA
v_gene: TRBV7-2
j_gene: TRBJ1-1
len: 15
CDR3nt: TGTGCCAGCAGCTTAGTTCCCAATACGGGCACTGAAGCTTTCTTT
CDR3aa: CASSLVPNTGTEAFF

abundance: NA
d_gene: NA
v_gene: TRBV2
j_gene: TRBJ1-6
len: 15
CDR3nt: TGTGCCAGCACCTTAAGGACAGCCTATAATTCACCCCTCCACTTT
CDR3aa: CASTLRTAYNSPLHF

abundance: NA
d_gene: NA
v_gene: TRBV7-9
j_gene: TRBJ1-4
len: 14
CDR3nt: TGTGCCAGCAGCTTAGGAACAGACAATGAAAAACTGTTTTTT
CDR3aa: CASSLGTDNEKLFF

abundance: NA
d_gene: NA
v_gene: TRBV6-2/TRBV6-3
j_gene: TRBJ2-1
len: 13
CDR3nt: TGTGCCAGCAGTTACGTGGTCAACAATGAGCAGTTCTTC
CDR3aa: CASSYVVNNEQFF

abundance: NA
d_gene: NA
v_gene: TRBV28
j_gene: TRBJ1-2
len: 13
CDR3nt: TGTGCCAGCTCCCTAGGCTCTAACTATGGCTACACCTTC
CDR3aa: CASSLGSNYGYTF

abundance: once
d_gene: TRBD1
v_gene: TRBV16
j_gene: TRBJ1-2
len: 14
CDR3nt: TGTGCCAGCAGCCAATCCCCGGACAGGCATGGCTACACCTTC
CDR3aa: CASSQSPDRHGYTF

abundance: NA
d_gene: TRBD2
v_gene: TRBV10-2
j_gene: TRBJ2-1
len: 16
CDR3nt: TGCGCCAGCAGTGAGAAGGTAGCGGGGGGTTACAATGAGCAGTTCTTC
CDR3aa: CASSEKVAGGYNEQFF

abundance: NA
d_gene: NA
v_gene: TRBV6-2/TRBV6-3
j_gene: TRBJ1-1
len: 12
CDR3nt: TGTGCCAGCAGTGTGATGAACACTGAAGCTTTCTTT
CDR3aa: CASSVMNTEAFF

abundance: NA
d_gene: NA
v_gene: TRBV5-6
j_gene: TRBJ1-5
len: 14
CDR3nt: TGTGCCAGCAGCTTTTTGAACAGCAATCAGCCCCAGCATTTT
CDR3aa: CASSFLNSNQPQHF

abundance: NA
d_gene: TRBD1
v_gene: TRBV28
j_gene: TRBJ1-2
len: 12
CDR3nt: TGTGCCAGCTACGGACAGGGAAATGGCTACACCTTC
CDR3aa: CASYGQGNGYTF

abundance: NA
d_gene: NA
v_gene: TRBV28
j_gene: TRBJ1-2
len: 13
CDR3nt: TGTGCCAGCAGTTTACCGGACGAGGGTGGCTACACCTTC
CDR3aa: CASSLPDEGGYTF

abundance: few
d_gene: TRBD1
v_gene: TRBV28
j_gene: TRBJ1-6
len: 13
CDR3nt: TGTGCCAGCGAACCTAATGGACAGGGAGCCGTCCACTTT
CDR3aa: CASEPNGQGAVHF